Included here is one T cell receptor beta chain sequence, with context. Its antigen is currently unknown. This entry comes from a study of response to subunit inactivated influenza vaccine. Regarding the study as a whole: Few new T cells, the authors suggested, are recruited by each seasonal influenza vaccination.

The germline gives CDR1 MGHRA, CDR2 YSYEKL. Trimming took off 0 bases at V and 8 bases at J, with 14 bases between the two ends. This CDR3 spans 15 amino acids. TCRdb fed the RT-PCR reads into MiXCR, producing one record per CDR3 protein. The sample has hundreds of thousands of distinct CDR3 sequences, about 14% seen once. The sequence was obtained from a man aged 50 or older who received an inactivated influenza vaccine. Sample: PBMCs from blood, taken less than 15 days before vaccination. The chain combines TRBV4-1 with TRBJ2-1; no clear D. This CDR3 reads CASSQEPDLYYEQFF. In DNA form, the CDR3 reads TGCGCCAGCAGCCAAGAGCCAGATTTATACTATGAGCAGTTCTTC.